Described below is a single T cell receptor (beta chain) sequence and its context. This record belongs to a study of blood T cells in healthy people across ages. This CDR3 spans 14 amino acids. Germline CDR1 is MNHEY and CDR2 is SVGEGT. Together with a sample-barcoded 5' primer, a J-beta primer mix was included in a second PCR lasting about 7 to 11 cycles. TCRdb processed the 5' RACE reads anew with MiXCR; each CDR3 protein has one entry. The repertoire holds roughly 930,000 distinct CDR3 sequences, with roughly 43% as singletons. The chain uses TRBV6-2 or TRBV6-3 and TRBJ2-5; 7 nucleotides line up with TRBD2. The J call could be wrong; TRBJ2-1 is a better fit for the DNA end. This sequence was found in a man aged 25-40 years in good health. Sequencing input: blood. CDR3: CASTQGLYQETQFF. The CDR3 DNA follows: TGTGCCAGCACCCAGGGACTATACCAAGAGACCCAGTTCTTC.